This record concerns one TCR beta chain sequence. Antigen: not known. The CDR3 contains 14 residues. Germline-derived CDR1 and CDR2 are SGHTA and FQGTGA. V lost 5 bases, J lost 5 bases, and 15 bases lay in between. The sample comes from a study of T-cell reconstitution after alpha-beta-depleted transplantation in children. The study's findings and limits: It was surviving recipient T cells and thymic progenitors that gave some patients high TCRbeta diversity at day 60. Newly produced T cells mostly accounted for T-cell counts and diversity one year post-transplant. Expanded graft clones, several hundred of them, were reportedly the source of alpha-beta T cells about two months after transplant.

Library preparation (for TCRbeta) was performed with unique molecular identifiers. TCRdb passed the PCR reads through MiXCR, listing each CDR3 protein once. The sample contains about a million distinct CDR3 sequences, about 29% of which appear only once. The gene calls are TRBV7-3 and TRBJ2-5, with TRBD2 as a possible D gene (5 bases). Specimen: PBMCs, mostly from graft donor cells, collected 360 days after TCRalphabeta/CD19-depleted stem cell transplant. The TCR originated in a boy less than two years old who had a stem cell transplant for SCID, so the T cells may come from the graft donor. The CDR3, as DNA: TGTGCCAGCAGCCAAAGCGGACCCTTGGAGACCCAGTACTTC. Translation gives CASSQSGPLETQYF. Together with reference TRBV7-3 and TRBJ2-5, the CDR3 gives the full variable domain: GAGVSQTPSNKVTEKGKYVELRCDPISGHTALYWYRQSLGQGPEFLIYFQGTGAADDSGLPNDRFFAVRPEGSVSTLKIQRTERGDSAVYLCASSQSGPLETQYFGPGTRLLVL.